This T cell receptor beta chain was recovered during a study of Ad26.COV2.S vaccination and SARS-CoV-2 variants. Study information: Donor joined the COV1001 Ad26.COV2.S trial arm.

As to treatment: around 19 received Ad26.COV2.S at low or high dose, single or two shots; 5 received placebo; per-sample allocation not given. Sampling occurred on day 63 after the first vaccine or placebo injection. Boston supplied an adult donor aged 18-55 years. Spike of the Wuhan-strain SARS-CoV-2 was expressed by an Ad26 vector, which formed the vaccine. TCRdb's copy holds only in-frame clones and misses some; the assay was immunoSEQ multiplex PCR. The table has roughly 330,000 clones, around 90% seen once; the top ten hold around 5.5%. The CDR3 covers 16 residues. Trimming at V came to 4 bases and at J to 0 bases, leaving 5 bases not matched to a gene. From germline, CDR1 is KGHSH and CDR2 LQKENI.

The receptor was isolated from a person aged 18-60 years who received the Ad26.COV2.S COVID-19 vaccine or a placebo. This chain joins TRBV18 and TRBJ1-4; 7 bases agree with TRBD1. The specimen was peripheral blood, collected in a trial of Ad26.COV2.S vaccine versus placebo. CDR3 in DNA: TGTGCCAGCTCACGAATGGGGACAGCAACTAATGAAAAACTGTTTTTT. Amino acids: CASSRMGTATNEKLFF.